The entry below gives a single TCR beta chain sequence along with its context. Its antigen is not identified. This specimen belongs to a study of T-cell reconstitution after alpha-beta-depleted transplantation in children. Study observations and caveats: In patients about two months after transplant, alpha-beta T cells reportedly arose from several hundred expanded graft clones.

The TCRbeta library incorporated unique molecular identifiers. TCRdb independently ran MiXCR on the PCR reads; one entry per CDR3 protein. Of under 300,000 distinct CDR3 sequences listed, 11% were seen once; the top ten hold about 25%. Looked up from germline, CDR1 is ENHRY and CDR2 is SYGVKD. The CDR3 consists of 15 residues. Trimming shortened V by 6 bases and J by 4 bases, and 19 bases separated the two germline ends. This rearrangement joins TRBV10-3 to TRBJ2-7; a possible D gene is TRBD2 (6 bases). The sample consisted of peripheral blood, taken 180 days after TCRalphabeta/CD19-depleted stem cell transplant. This TCR was recovered from a male patient aged 2-15 years who had a stem cell transplant for chronic granulomatous disease, so the T cells may come from the graft donor. The CDR3 DNA is TGTGCCATCAGAGCTAGCAGTGGGGGGATATACGAGCAGTACTTC. Amino acids: CAIRASSGGIYEQYF.